The 30 T cell receptor beta chains presented below share a single source sample, sequenced in a study of CD8+CD57+ T cells in acquired aplastic anemia. Patients chosen for sequencing had CD8+CD57+ cells that had expanded, as shown by flow cytometry. Genomic DNA acted as the template from which TCR beta VDJ combination and CDR3 sequence profiling were carried out. TCRdb re-derived calls from the reads in MiXCR, one entry per CDR3 protein. The sample holds 450,000 to 600,000 distinct CDR3 sequences, roughly 34% seen once. The sequenced sample was sorted CD4+, CD8+, or CD8+CD57+ T cells (not recorded which) from PBMCs. The receptors were gathered from a human donor with aplastic anemia.

The chain joins TRBV11-1 to TRBJ1-6; 10 nucleotides match TRBD1. Germline CDR1 SGHAT, CDR2 FQDESV (reference sequence). The CDR3 covers 16 residues. The trim removed 2 bases at V and 7 bases at J, leaving 5 bases unmatched. CDR3 nucleotide sequence: TGTGCCAGCAGCTTAACTATGGGACAGGGGAATTCACCCCTCCACTTT. It translates to CASSLTMGQGNSPLHF. Drawing the rest from reference TRBV11-1 and TRBJ1-6, the complete variable domain is EAEVAQSPRYKITEKSQAVAFWCDPISGHATLYWYRQILGQGPELLVQFQDESVVDDSQLPKDRFSAERLKGVDSTLKIQPAELGDSAMYLCASSLTMGQGNSPLHFGNGTRLTVT.

A note on this clonotype: Since a much larger clone is just one base distant, this may be a read error. This chain joins TRBV20-1 and TRBJ1-2, with 7 bases identical to TRBD1. The CDR3 runs 13 residues. Germline CDR1 reads DFQATT; CDR2 reads SNEGSKA (reference sequence). The CDR3 spells CSASLAGGSGCTF. The DNA of the CDR3 is TGCAGTGCTAGTTTGGCAGGGGGTAGTGGCTGCACCTTC.

This clonotype was counted only a few times. This sequence joins TRBV20-1 and TRBJ1-6; D uncertain. The ends were cut back, 0 bases at V and 7 bases at J, with 16 bases in the middle. Germline V gene sequence: CDR1 DFQATT, CDR2 SNEGSKA (reference sequence). The CDR3 is 16 amino acids. CDR3 sequence reads: CSARDHRLLGNSPLHF. The CDR3 DNA reads TGCAGTGCTAGAGATCATAGGTTACTGGGGAATTCACCCCTCCACTTT.

This clonotype was recorded many times. This chain joins TRBV20-1 and TRBJ2-7; no definite D call. The germline V gene encodes CDR1 DFQATT and CDR2 SNEGSKA (reference sequence). The CDR3 length is 12 residues. The germline V and J ends were trimmed by 3 bases and 2 bases, with 8 bases remaining between them. The CDR3 region is CSARGTAYEQYF. DNA of the CDR3: TGCAGTGCTAGGGGCACGGCCTACGAGCAGTACTTC.

The V gene is TRBV20-1, the J gene TRBJ2-3; 10 positions agree with TRBD2. The CDR3 has 13 residues. Germline-derived CDR1 and CDR2 are DFQATT and SNEGSKA (reference sequence). The V and J ends lost 8 bases and 3 bases, in that order; junction bases with no gene match: 5. CDR3 in amino acids: CSTTSGMTDTQYF. CDR3 nucleotide sequence: TGCAGTACTACTAGCGGGATGACAGATACGCAGTATTTT.

This clonotype came up a few times. V usage is TRBV25-1 and J usage is TRBJ2-7, with D perhaps TRBD1 (6 bases). CDR1 and CDR2 (germline): MGHDK, SYGVNS. V was clipped by 8 bases and J by 0 bases, with 14 bases between them. The CDR3 sequence is 14 residues long. The CDR3 is CASSPSRGSYEQYF. The DNA for the CDR3 is TGTGCCAGCTCACCGAGCAGGGGCTCCTACGAGCAGTACTTC.

This chain joins TRBV6-5 and TRBJ2-1; possible D gene TRBD1, 5 bases. V shed 2 bases and J shed 9 bases, with 5 bases lying between them. There are 11 residues in the CDR3. Germline CDR1 reads MNHEY; CDR2 reads SVGAGI. In DNA, the CDR3 is TGTGCCAGCAGTTACCAGGGTGAGCAGTTCTTC. This encodes CASSYQGEQFF.

In this sample, this clonotype turned up many times. This sequence joins TRBV10-1 and TRBJ2-3; a weak D match, TRBD2 (5 bases). In germline, CDR1 is WNHNN, CDR2 SYGVQD (reference sequence). The CDR3 length is 14 residues. V lost 7 bases, J lost 3 bases, and 14 bases lay in between. DNA for the CDR3: TGCGCCAGCATTCTTGCGGGTAAAACAGATACGCAGTATTTT. Translated, it gives CASILAGKTDTQYF.

This chain links TRBV28 with TRBJ1-1, with TRBD1 identical over 7 bases. The CDR3 is 14 amino acids. Germline assignment: CDR1 MDHEN and CDR2 SYDVKM. V lost 4 bases and J lost 2; bases outside the gene matches: 4. The CDR3 protein is CASSWTGPNTEAFF. Written as DNA, the CDR3 is TGTGCCAGCAGTTGGACAGGACCTAACACTGAAGCTTTCTTT.

This clonotype has at least ten counts. The V and J genes are TRBV29-1 and TRBJ2-7, with TRBD1 matching over 9 bases. In germline, CDR1 is SQVTM, CDR2 ANQGSEA. The CDR3 is 12 amino acids. V dropped 7 bases and J dropped 5; count of bases not matched to a gene: 6. This chain's CDR3 is CSAGTGIDEQYF. CDR3 DNA: TGCAGCGCCGGGACAGGGATTGACGAGCAGTACTTC.

The chain has TRBV2 and TRBJ1-1; D not resolved. The germline V gene encodes CDR1 SNHLY and CDR2 FYNNEI. V lost 6 bases to trimming and J lost 6 bases, with 20 bases between them. The CDR3 consists of 15 residues. The CDR3, as DNA: TGTGCCAGCAGGCCGGACCTTGGGCATAGCGCTGAAGCTTTCTTT. Residues: CASRPDLGHSAEAFF.

Only a few counts were recorded for this clonotype. The chain joins TRBV12-3 or TRBV12-4 to TRBJ1-5; D is possibly TRBD1 (5 bases). The V end was cut by 1 base, the J end by 5 bases, with 9 bases between. CDR3 size: 14 residues. The CDR3 loop is CASSLGTLYQPQHF. CDR3 coding DNA: TGTGCCAGCAGTTTAGGGACACTTTATCAGCCCCAGCATTTT.

The CDR3 loop is CATSETIRRDRDNKYSNQPQHF. In DNA form, the CDR3 reads TGTGCCACCAGTGAAACCATCCGCCGGGACAGGGATAATAAGTATAGCAATCAGCCCCAGCATTTT. The chain is built from TRBV24-1 and TRBJ1-5, with 9 bases matching TRBD1. The germline V gene encodes CDR1 KGHDR and CDR2 SFDVKD. CDR3 size: 22 residues. With 4 bases clipped from V and 0 bases from J, the junction kept 21 bases outside the gene matches.

This clonotype turned up a few times. This sequence joins TRBV7-6 and TRBJ1-1; D ambiguous. V shed 2 bases and J shed 6 bases, with 10 bases lying between them. Germline CDR1 is SGHVS and CDR2 is FNYEAQ. This CDR3 region has 13 residues. Here the CDR3 DNA reads TGTGCCAGCAGCTTAAGGGAACAGTCTGAAGCTTTCTTT. This codes for CASSLREQSEAFF.

This clonotype has a count of ten or more. The rearrangement joins TRBV7-8 to TRBJ1-5, with a possible D match to TRBD1 (6 bases). CDR1 and CDR2 from the germline V gene are SGHVS and FQNEAQ. The CDR3 covers 15 residues. V was clipped by 2 bases and J by 4 bases, with 12 bases between them. The CDR3 region is CASSLSLGANQPQHF. In nucleotides, the CDR3 is TGTGCCAGCAGCTTATCCCTGGGGGCTAATCAGCCCCAGCATTTT.

This clonotype has at least ten counts. The chain couples TRBV29-1 to TRBJ1-2; TRBD1 matches at 9 bases. The CDR3 runs to 12 residues. CDR1 is SQVTM, CDR2 ANQGSEA, per germline. Unmatched junction bases numbered 7, after V lost 7 bases and J lost 7 bases. For the CDR3, the DNA is TGCAGCGACGAACAGGGGGCGCTTGGCTACACCTTC. It encodes CSDEQGALGYTF. The variable domain in full, with the rest retrieved from reference TRBV29-1 and TRBJ1-2, is SAVISQKPSRDICQRGTSLTIQCQVDSQVTMMFWYRQQPGQSLTLIATANQGSEATYESGFVIDKFPISRPNLTFSTLTVSNMSPEDSSIYLCSDEQGALGYTFGSGTRLTVV.

V usage is TRBV4-2 and J usage is TRBJ2-1; D is perhaps TRBD2 (7 bases). Between the trimmed V and J ends, which lost 4 bases and 9 bases, there was a span of 19 bases. This CDR3 comprises 15 residues. CDR1 LGHNA and CDR2 YNFKEQ come from the germline V gene. CDR3 sequence: CASSPGTRGRIEQFF. CDR3 in DNA: TGTGCCAGCAGCCCGGGGACGCGGGGGCGAATTGAGCAGTTCTTC.

This clonotype was seen only once. The V call is TRBV19, the J call TRBJ1-2; TRBD1 is a possible D gene (6 bases). CDR3 length equals 15 residues. CDR1 is LNHDA and CDR2 is SQIVND in the germline V gene (reference sequence). Trimming took 2 bases from V and 6 from J, leaving 16 bases between them. The chain's CDR3 is CASSIMSLGGNGYTF. The CDR3 nucleotides are TGTGCCAGTAGTATAATGTCTTTAGGGGGGAATGGCTACACCTTC. The full variable domain, completed using reference TRBV19 and TRBJ1-2, is DGGITQSPKYLFRKEGQNVTLSCEQNLNHDAMYWYRQDPGQGLRLIYYSQIVNDFQKGDIAEGYSVSREKKESFPLTVTSAQKNPTAFYLCASSIMSLGGNGYTFGSGTRLTVV.

The V and J genes are TRBV11-2 and TRBJ2-3; maybe TRBD1 (6 bases). V lost 5 bases, J lost 5 bases, and 17 bases lay in between. The germline V gene encodes CDR1 SGHAT and CDR2 FQNNGV. CDR3 length: 15 residues. The CDR3, as DNA: TGTGCCAGCAGCATCGGGGCAGGGGAAATAGATACGCAGTATTTT. Amino acid sequence: CASSIGAGEIDTQYF.

In this sample, this clonotype turned up many times. This chain joins TRBV24-1 and TRBJ1-4; TRBD1 might be the D (6 bases). Germline CDR1 KGHDR, CDR2 SFDVKD. Trimming removed 4 bases at V and 7 bases at J, with 18 bases between. The length of the CDR3 is 16 residues. CDR3 DNA: TGTGCCACCAGTGACGGGACACCTTTTGACGGTGAAAAACTGTTTTTT. Translation: CATSDGTPFDGEKLFF.

Ten or more counts support this clonotype. The chain carries TRBV19 and TRBJ2-5; no definite D call. The CDR3 totals 13 residues. The V end was cut by 5 bases, the J end by 1 base, with 8 bases between. Germline assignment: CDR1 LNHDA and CDR2 SQIVND (reference sequence). CDR3 coding DNA: TGTGCCAGTAGTGGTATTTTCCAAGAGACCCAGTACTTC. Translating it yields CASSGIFQETQYF.

This clonotype was seen only once. This chain connects TRBV5-6 to TRBJ2-7; D gene uncertain. The V and J ends lost 4 bases and 5 bases respectively, with 13 bases between them. The CDR3 runs to 13 residues. Germline values: CDR1 SGHDT, CDR2 YYEEEE. CDR3 sequence reads: CASSLSAEHEQYF. The DNA for the CDR3 is TGTGCCAGCAGCCTTTCTGCCGAGCACGAGCAGTACTTC.

The table lists this clonotype with many counts. This chain joins TRBV10-3 and TRBJ1-2, with D hard to call. Germline V gene sequence: CDR1 ENHRY, CDR2 SYGVKD. There are 13 residues in the CDR3. V gave up 3 bases and J gave up 4 bases, with 9 bases separating them. The CDR3 sequence is CAISENTGYGYTF. CDR3 coding DNA: TGTGCCATCAGTGAAAATACTGGCTATGGCTACACCTTC.

This chain links TRBV10-3 with TRBJ2-1; 9 nucleotides line up with TRBD1. CDR1 ENHRY and CDR2 SYGVKD come from the germline V gene. V gave up 10 bases and J gave up 10 bases; unmatched junction bases: 14. The CDR3 covers 14 residues. The CDR3 DNA follows: TGTGCCAGCAGACACCGGGACAGGGAAAACGAGCAGTTCTTC. This gives the protein CASRHRDRENEQFF.

The chain joins TRBV10-3 to TRBJ1-1; no clear D gene. The CDR3 covers 11 residues. The germline CDR1 and CDR2 sequences are ENHRY and SYGVKD. V shed 3 bases and J shed 7 bases, with 6 bases lying between them. Here the CDR3 reads CAISDQLEAFF. CDR3 nucleotide sequence: TGTGCCATCAGTGACCAACTTGAAGCTTTCTTT.

The chain uses TRBV5-1 and TRBJ1-1; tentatively, D is TRBD1 (5 bases). V was cut by 4 bases and J by 4 bases, with 11 bases left in between. Germline V lookup: CDR1 SGHRS, CDR2 YFSETQ. The CDR3 is 13 amino acids. The chain's CDR3 is CASSGAVGTEAFF. The CDR3 DNA is TGCGCCAGCAGCGGGGCGGTAGGCACTGAAGCTTTCTTT.

In the case of this clonotype: A read error may explain this, as a much larger clone is one base away. V and J are TRBV10-1 and TRBJ2-1; D gene unclear. This CDR3 region has 12 residues. Germline assignment: CDR1 WNHNN and CDR2 SYGVQD (reference sequence). The CDR3 sequence: CASSAASNGQFF. The CDR3 nucleotides are TGCGCCAGCAGTGCGGCGAGCAATGGGCAGTTCTTC.

This chain uses TRBV7-2 with TRBJ2-1; 11 nucleotides agree with TRBD2. V lost 4 bases, J lost 9 bases, and 8 bases stayed unmatched. Per the germline V gene, CDR1 is SGHTA and CDR2 is FQGNSA. The CDR3 spans 15 residues. As DNA, the CDR3 is TGTGCCAGCAGCTCCTATAGCGGGGGGGGCGGTGAGCAGTTCTTC. This sequence encodes CASSSYSGGGGEQFF.

This clonotype was observed at least ten times. The rearrangement uses TRBV20-1 and TRBJ2-3; the match to TRBD1 covers 7 bases. Looked up from germline, CDR1 is DFQATT and CDR2 is SNEGSKA (reference sequence). V shed 1 base, J shed 0 bases, and the junction held 7 bases outside the gene matches. The CDR3 loop spans 16 amino acids. The CDR3 region has the DNA TGCAGTGCTAGAGGCCCCCGACAGGGCAGCACAGATACGCAGTATTTT. Its protein is CSARGPRQGSTDTQYF.

The chain joins TRBV25-1 to TRBJ1-2; 8 nucleotides line up with TRBD1. The CDR3 is made up of 18 amino acids. Germline CDR1 reads MGHDK; CDR2 reads SYGVNS. With 6 bases clipped from V and 6 bases from J, the junction kept 21 bases outside the gene matches. Written as DNA, the CDR3 is TGTGCCAGCAGATTCAAAAGGACAGGGAAAGTTAACTGGGATGGCTACACCTTC. Translation: CASRFKRTGKVNWDGYTF.